The source of this T cell receptor beta chain is a study of cytomegalovirus exposure and HLA in healthy donors. Study overall: The roughly 120 validation repertoires used the same platform as the roughly 700 first-cohort repertoires (as reported by a later analysis).

Study-level findings and limits: There were a few CMV-associated chains whose specificity for CMV antigens was confirmed in vitro. Associated with cytomegalovirus, according to the listing, were some 180 TCR beta chains. In a later analysis, first-cohort TCR clusters were found to tend to co-occur in the 120 or so validation repertoires.

For this clone: The antigen is undetermined.

Clones were read by immunoSEQ multiplex PCR, and TCRdb kept only the in-frame ones, dropping some. The sample yields about 240,000 clones, approximately 83% seen once. This CDR3 spans 16 amino acids. The V segment lost 1 base and the J segment 1 base; nucleotides outside the gene matches: 3. Germline CDR1 and CDR2: SGHVS and FNYEAQ. Material for sequencing was PBMCs. This receptor was obtained from a woman aged 25 to 39 in good health and CMV-seropositive. V and J are TRBV7-6 and TRBJ2-5, with 10 bases that match TRBD2. The CDR3 spells CASSLGWTSGQETQYF. CDR3 DNA sequence: TGTGCCAGCAGCTTAGGGTGGACTAGCGGCCAAGAGACCCAGTACTTC. Using reference TRBV7-6 and TRBJ2-5 for the parts outside the CDR3, the full variable domain is GAGVSQSPRYKVTKRGQDVALRCDPISGHVSLYWYRQALGQGPEFLTYFNYEAQQDKSGLPNDRFSAERPEGSISTLTIQRTEQRDSAMYRCASSLGWTSGQETQYFGPGTRLLVL.